The source of this T cell receptor (beta chain) is a study of blood T cell repertoires in COVID-19. The CDR3 is 16 residues long. Germline trimming cut 1 base from V and 5 bases from J; bases unmatched to any gene: 7. CDR1 is LGHDT, CDR2 YNNKEL, per germline (reference sequence). Data came from immunoSEQ multiplex PCR; TCRdb stores just in-frame clones and leaves some out. In the table there are about 70,000 clones, approximately 83% of which are singletons. The TCR was taken from a woman in her sixties with acute or convalescent COVID-19. The rearrangement links TRBV3-1 (or the pseudogene TRBV3-2) to TRBJ2-3, with TRBD2 identical over 9 bases. The sequenced sample was peripheral blood. The CDR3 reads CASSQVAGGPGDTQYF. CDR3 nucleotides: TGTGCCAGCAGCCAAGTTGCGGGGGGGCCTGGAGATACGCAGTATTTT.